The 7 T cell receptor beta chains listed next were all sequenced from one sample in a study of monozygotic twins with inflammatory bowel disease. With the 5' RACE reads reprocessed, TCRdb shows one record per CDR3 protein and no DNA. The listing records some 200,000 distinct CDR3 sequences. What was sequenced was blood. Every receptor here comes from a human donor with ulcerative colitis or Crohn's disease, or a healthy co-twin of an affected twin (not recorded which).

This sequence joins TRBV2 and TRBJ1-4. This CDR3 contains 12 residues. Germline V lookup: CDR1 SNHLY, CDR2 FYNNEI. The chain's CDR3 is CATKGTSDELFF.

This CDR3 reads CASSLARDSYGYTF. The J gene is TRBJ1-2, the V gene TRBV12-3 or TRBV12-4; TCRdb lists TRBD1, though no DNA is available to test this call. The CDR3 length is 14 residues.

The chain joins TRBV19 to TRBJ2-1. The CDR3 covers 11 residues. Germline loops: CDR1 LNHDA, CDR2 SQIVND (reference sequence). The CDR3 loop is CASTQYNEQFF. Combining the CDR3 with reference TRBV19 and TRBJ2-1 gives the whole variable domain DGGITQSPKYLFRKEGQNVTLSCEQNLNHDAMYWYRQDPGQGLRLIYYSQIVNDFQKGDIAEGYSVSREKKESFPLTVTSAQKNPTAFYLCASTQYNEQFFGPGTRLTVL.

The rearrangement joins TRBV28 to TRBJ2-7; with no DNA, the TCRdb D assignment of TRBD1 cannot be verified. Germline V gene sequence: CDR1 MDHEN, CDR2 SYDVKM. This CDR3 is built from 15 residues. CDR3 region: CASNPTPGFSYEQYF. The whole variable domain, filled in from reference TRBV28 and TRBJ2-7, reads DVKVTQSSRYLVKRTGEKVFLECVQDMDHENMFWYRQDPGLGLRLIYFSYDVKMKEKGDIPEGYSVSREKKERFSLILESASTNQTSMYLCASNPTPGFSYEQYFGPGTRLTVT.

The CDR3 loop reads CASSQATSGTQYF. The V gene is TRBV3-1, the J gene TRBJ2-5. The germline CDR1 and CDR2 sequences are LGHDT and YNNKEL (reference sequence). The CDR3 covers 13 residues.

The CDR3 sequence is CASSLMESSYNEQFF. V gene TRBV5-1 combines with J gene TRBJ2-1. Germline V gene sequence: CDR1 SGHRS, CDR2 YFSETQ. This CDR3 has 15 residues.

The V call is TRBV7-6, the J call TRBJ2-3. The CDR3 contains 14 residues. Per germline, CDR1 SGHVS and CDR2 FNYEAQ. CDR3 region: CASSLASTMPTQYF.